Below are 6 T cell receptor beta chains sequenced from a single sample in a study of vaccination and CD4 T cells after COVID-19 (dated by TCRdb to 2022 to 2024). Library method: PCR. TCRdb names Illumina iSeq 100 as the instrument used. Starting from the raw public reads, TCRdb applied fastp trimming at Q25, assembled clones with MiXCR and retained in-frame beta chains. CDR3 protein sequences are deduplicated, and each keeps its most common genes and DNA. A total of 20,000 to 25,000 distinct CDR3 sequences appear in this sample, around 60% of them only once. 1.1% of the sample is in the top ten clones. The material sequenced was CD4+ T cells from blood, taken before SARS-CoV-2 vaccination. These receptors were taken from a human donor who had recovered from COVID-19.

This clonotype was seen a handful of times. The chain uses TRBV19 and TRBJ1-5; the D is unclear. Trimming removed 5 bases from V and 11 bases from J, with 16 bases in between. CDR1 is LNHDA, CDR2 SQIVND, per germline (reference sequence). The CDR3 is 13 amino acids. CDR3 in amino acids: CASSPPGDETQHF. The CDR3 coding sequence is TGTGCCAGTAGTCCCCCGGGAGATGAAACCCAGCATTTT. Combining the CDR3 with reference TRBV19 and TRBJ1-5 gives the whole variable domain DGGITQSPKYLFRKEGQNVTLSCEQNLNHDAMYWYRQDPGQGLRLIYYSQIVNDFQKGDIAEGYSVSREKKESFPLTVTSAQKNPTAFYLCASSPPGDETQHFGDGTRLSIL.

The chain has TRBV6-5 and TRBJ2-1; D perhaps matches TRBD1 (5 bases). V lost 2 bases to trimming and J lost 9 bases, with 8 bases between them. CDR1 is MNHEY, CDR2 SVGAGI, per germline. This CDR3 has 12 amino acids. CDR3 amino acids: CASSYTGFEQFF. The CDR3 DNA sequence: TGTGCCAGCAGTTACACAGGCTTTGAGCAGTTCTTC.

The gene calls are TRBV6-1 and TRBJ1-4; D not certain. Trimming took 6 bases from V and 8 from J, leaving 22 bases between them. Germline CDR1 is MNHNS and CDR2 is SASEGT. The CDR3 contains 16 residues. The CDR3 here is CASSDTAGGSREKLFF. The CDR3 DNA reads TGTGCCAGCAGCGACACGGCAGGAGGGTCCAGGGAAAAACTGTTTTTT.

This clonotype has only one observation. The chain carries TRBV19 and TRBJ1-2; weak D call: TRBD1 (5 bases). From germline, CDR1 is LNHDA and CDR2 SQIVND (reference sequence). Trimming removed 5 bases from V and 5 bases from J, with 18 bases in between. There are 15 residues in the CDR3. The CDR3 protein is CASSAGKARGYGYTF. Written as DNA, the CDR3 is TGTGCCAGTAGTGCGGGCAAGGCCCGGGGGTATGGCTACACCTTC.

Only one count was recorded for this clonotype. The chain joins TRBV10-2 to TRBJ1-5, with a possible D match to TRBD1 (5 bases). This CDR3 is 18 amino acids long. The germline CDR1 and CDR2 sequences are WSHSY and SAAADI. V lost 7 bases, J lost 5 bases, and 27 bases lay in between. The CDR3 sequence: CASTLKEQAITPDQPQHF. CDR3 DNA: TGCGCCAGCACCCTGAAGGAACAGGCCATAACCCCCGATCAGCCCCAGCATTTT.

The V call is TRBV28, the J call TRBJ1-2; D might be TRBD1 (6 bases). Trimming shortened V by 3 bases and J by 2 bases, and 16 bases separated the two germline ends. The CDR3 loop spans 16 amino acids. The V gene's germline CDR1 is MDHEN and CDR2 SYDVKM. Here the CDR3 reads CASSFPPGGANYGYTF. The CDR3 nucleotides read TGTGCCAGCAGTTTTCCGCCCGGGGGCGCAAACTATGGCTACACCTTC.